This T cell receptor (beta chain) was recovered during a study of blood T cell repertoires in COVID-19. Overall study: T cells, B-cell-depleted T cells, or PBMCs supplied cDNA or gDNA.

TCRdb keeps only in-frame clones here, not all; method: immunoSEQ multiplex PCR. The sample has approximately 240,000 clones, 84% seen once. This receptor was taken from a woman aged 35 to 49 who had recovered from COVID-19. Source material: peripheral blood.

The CDR3 bases are TGTGCCAGCAGCCGGGACAGCCGACCTGGGGCCAACGTCCTGACTTTC. Translation gives CASSRDSRPGANVLTF. The chain carries TRBV6-2 or TRBV6-3 and TRBJ2-6; 7 nucleotides match TRBD1. The CDR3 contains 16 residues. Germline CDR1 reads MNHEY; CDR2 reads SVGEGT. V trimming: 6 bases; J trimming: 2 bases; junction bases outside the gene matches: 7.